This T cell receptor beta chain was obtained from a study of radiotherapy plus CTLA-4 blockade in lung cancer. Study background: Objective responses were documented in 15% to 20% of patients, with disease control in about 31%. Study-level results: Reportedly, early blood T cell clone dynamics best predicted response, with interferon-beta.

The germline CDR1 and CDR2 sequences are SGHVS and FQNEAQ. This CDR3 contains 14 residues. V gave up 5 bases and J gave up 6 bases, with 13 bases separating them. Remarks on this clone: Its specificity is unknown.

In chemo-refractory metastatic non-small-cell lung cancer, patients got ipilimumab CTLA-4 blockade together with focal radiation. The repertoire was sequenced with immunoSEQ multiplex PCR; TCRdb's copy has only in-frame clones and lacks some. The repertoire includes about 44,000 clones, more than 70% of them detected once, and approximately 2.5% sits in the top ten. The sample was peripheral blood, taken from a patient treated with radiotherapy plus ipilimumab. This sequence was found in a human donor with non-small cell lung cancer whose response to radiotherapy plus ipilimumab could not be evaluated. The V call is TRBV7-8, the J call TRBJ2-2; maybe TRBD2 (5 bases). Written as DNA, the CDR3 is TGTGCCAGCAGCACCAGGACTGTCTCCGGGGAGCTGTTTTTT. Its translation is CASSTRTVSGELFF.